The 12 T cell receptor delta chains listed next were all sequenced from one sample in a study of gamma-delta chains in newborns, infants, children. With CATT, TCRdb re-called clones from the reads. The data show about 15,000 delta-chain clones, roughly 7.7% seen once. Sequenced input: blood. Receptors originate from a child who was a newborn, infant or young child, either healthy, febrile or measles-vaccinated (not recorded which).

This clone turned up a few times. The chain uses TRDV3 and TRDJ2; 11 bases map to TRDD3. V shed 2 bases, J shed 8 bases, and the junction held 7 bases outside the gene matches. The CDR3 loop spans 14 amino acids. The germline gives CDR1 TVYSNPD, CDR2 GDNSRS (reference sequence). CDR3 bases: TGTGCCTTTGCTGGGGGATACTTGGCGGCACAACTCTTCTTT. Its translation: CAFAGGYLAAQLFF.

Concerning this clone itself: The protein given by TCRdb reflects a much larger clone and differs at residue 9 from this DNA's translation, likely from a read error; the protein shown is the DNA's translation. Within the sample, other DNA sequences also encode this same CDR3. V and J are TRDV2 and TRDJ3; the match to TRDD3 covers 11 bases. Germline values: CDR1 GEAIGNYY, CDR2 EKD. Trimming took 1 base from V and 2 from J; bases not matched to a gene: 0. The CDR3 has 17 residues. The CDR3 DNA is TGTGCCTGTGACACTGGGGGATACGCCTGGGACACCCGACAGATGTTTTTC. It is translated as CACDTGGYAWDTRQMFF.

This clone was recorded a few times. The chain joins TRDV2 to TRDJ1; TRDD3 matches 9 bases. Germline V CDR1 and CDR2: GEAIGNYY, EKD. The CDR3 runs 15 residues. V was clipped by 3 bases and J by 2 bases; unmatched bases: 6. The CDR3, as DNA: TGTGCCTGTGACTCCTTACTGGGGGAGACCGATAAACTCATCTTT. Translated: CACDSLLGETDKLIF.

For this clone: This specimen includes other DNA sequences encoding the same CDR3. The chain uses TRDV2 and TRDJ3; 10 bases are shared with TRDD3. Looked up from germline, CDR1 is GEAIGNYY and CDR2 is EKD. The CDR3 contains 20 residues. Trimming cost V 0 bases and J 0 bases; bases outside gene matches: 7. The CDR3 nucleotides read TGTGCCTGTGACACCGCCGGGGGATACGTAAGCTCCTGGGACACCCGACAGATGTTTTTC. Translating gives CACDTAGGYVSSWDTRQMFF.

The chain employs TRDV2 and TRDJ2, with 11 nucleotides matching TRDD3. CDR1 is GEAIGNYY, CDR2 EKD, per germline. Trimming took 3 bases from V and 4 from J; bases not matched to a gene: 12. The CDR3 runs to 18 residues. The CDR3 bases are TGTGCCTGTGACCCCCTTACTGGGGGATATCCCCCGACAGCACAACTCTTCTTT. Protein: CACDPLTGGYPPTAQLFF.

In this sample, this clone turned up a few times. This may come from a read error, since a much larger clone is one base off. This sample also contains other DNA sequences that code for the same CDR3. In DNA form, the CDR3 reads TGTGCCTGCGACGAGTTGGGGGTCCTCGCGACAGCACAACTCTTCTTT. This gives the protein CACDELGVLATAQLFF. The chain employs TRDV2 and TRDJ2; maybe TRDD3 (6 bases). The CDR3 runs 16 residues. V was shortened by 7 bases and J by 4 bases, with 21 bases between the two germline ends. Per germline, CDR1 GEAIGNYY and CDR2 EKD.

The CDR3 spells CALGELGDTSSWDTRQMFF. The CDR3 region has the DNA TGTGCTCTTGGGGAACTGGGGGATACGAGCTCCTGGGACACCCGACAGATGTTTTTC. The genes are TRDV1 and TRDJ3; 10 bases map to TRDD3. Looked up from germline, CDR1 is TSWWSYY and CDR2 is QGS. This CDR3 is built from 19 residues. Trimming removed 0 bases from V and 0 bases from J; junction bases left unmatched: 2.

This clone was seen many times. V and J are TRDV2 and TRDJ3, with TRDD3 matching over 9 bases. The J segment lost 2 bases and the V segment lost 4 bases, leaving 8 bases of the junction unmatched. Germline CDR1 and CDR2: GEAIGNYY and EKD. This CDR3 spans 18 amino acids. CDR3 nucleotides: TGTGCCTGTGAGGAACTGGGGGAGACCACCTGGGACACCCGACAGATGTTTTTC. Protein sequence: CACEELGETTWDTRQMFF.

The V and J genes are TRDV2 and TRDJ1, with TRDD3 identical over 7 bases. The V gene end was trimmed by 0 bases and the J gene end by 2 bases; junction bases not matched to a gene: 8. The CDR3 spans 16 residues. Germline V lookup: CDR1 GEAIGNYY, CDR2 EKD. The CDR3 here is CACDTEDWGVTDKLIF. The DNA for the CDR3 is TGTGCCTGTGACACCGAGGACTGGGGCGTTACCGATAAACTCATCTTT.

In this sample, this clone is medium-sized. V usage is TRDV2 and J usage is TRDJ3; 9 bases map to TRDD3. CDR3 length equals 19 residues. CDR1 GEAIGNYY and CDR2 EKD come from the germline V gene. V lost 2 bases to trimming and J lost 1 base; unmatched junction nucleotides: 8. CDR3 residues: CACDILGDPISWDTRQMFF. CDR3 nucleotide sequence: TGTGCCTGTGACATACTGGGGGACCCAATTTCCTGGGACACCCGACAGATGTTTTTC.

This clone was seen a few times. Possible read error: a much larger clone is one base away. Other DNA sequences of this sample code for an identical CDR3. This sequence joins TRDV2 and TRDJ2, with TRDD3 matching over 7 bases. Looked up from germline, CDR1 is GEAIGNYY and CDR2 is EKD. The V and J ends lost 0 bases and 2 bases, in that order; junction bases with no gene match: 2. The CDR3 extends over 15 amino acids. The CDR3 region is CACDTWGTLTAQLFF. Written as DNA, the CDR3 is TGTGCCTGTGACACCTGGGGGACCTTGACAGCACAACTCTTCTTT.

This clone turned up a few times. The J gene is TRDJ1, the V gene TRDV2; 11 positions match TRDD3. Germline trimming cut 2 bases from V and 0 bases from J; bases unmatched to any gene: 13. The V gene's germline CDR1 is GEAIGNYY and CDR2 EKD. The CDR3 contains 19 residues. CDR3 coding DNA: TGTGCCTGTGACAAGGTCTGGGGGATACCCCTCCCGTACACCGATAAACTCATCTTT. As protein: CACDKVWGIPLPYTDKLIF.